A single sample is the source of the 2 T cell receptor beta chains below, sequenced in a study of neoadjuvant anti-PD-1 for oral cavity cancer. Profiled with immunoSEQ multiplex PCR; TCRdb holds only in-frame clones, not every one. The sample comprises 73,000 or so clones, more than 75% of which are singletons, and about 3.4% rests with the top ten. Time point indicated: after neoadjuvant nivolumab, at surgical resection. This sample comprised PBMCs, obtained after nivolumab (anti-PD-1) treatment. Receptors originate from a person aged 40 to 85 with oral cavity squamous cell carcinoma.

The V gene is TRBV2, the J gene TRBJ2-3; TRBD2 matches 7 bases. The germline V gene encodes CDR1 SNHLY and CDR2 FYNNEI. CDR3 length equals 15 residues. V trimming: 3 bases; J trimming: 2 bases; junction bases outside the gene matches: 5. The CDR3: CASSEQRGLTDTQYF. CDR3 DNA: TGTGCCAGCAGTGAGCAGCGGGGCCTCACAGATACGCAGTATTTT. Complete variable domain (other parts from reference TRBV2 and TRBJ2-3): EPEVTQTPSHQVTQMGQEVILRCVPISNHLYFYWYRQILGQKVEFLVSFYNNEISEKSEIFDDQFSVERPDGSNFTLKIRSTKLEDSAMYFCASSEQRGLTDTQYFGPGTRLTVL.

This chain links TRBV11-2 with TRBJ2-6; no clear D gene. The CDR3 is 16 amino acids. Trimming cost V 3 bases and J 0 bases, with 9 bases left between them. Germline CDR1 reads SGHAT; CDR2 reads FQNNGV. The DNA of the CDR3 is TGTGCCAGCAGCTTTTCCCCCCTCTCTGGGGCCAACGTCCTGACTTTC. Protein: CASSFSPLSGANVLTF. Drawing the rest from reference TRBV11-2 and TRBJ2-6, the complete variable domain is EAGVAQSPRYKIIEKRQSVAFWCNPISGHATLYWYQQILGQGPKLLIQFQNNGVVDDSQLPKDRFSAERLKGVDSTLKIQPAKLEDSAVYLCASSFSPLSGANVLTFGAGSRLTVL.